The 9 T cell receptor beta chains below come from one sample, sequenced in a study of cytomegalovirus exposure and HLA in healthy donors. Profiled with immunoSEQ multiplex PCR; TCRdb holds only in-frame clones, not every one. Among about 98,000 clones listed, roughly 87% were seen once. Sequences were obtained from PBMCs. The receptors originated from a man aged 18 to 29 in good health and CMV-seropositive.

The J gene is TRBJ2-2, the V gene TRBV25-1, with 8 bases identical to TRBD1. The CDR3 has 14 amino acids. Germline V CDR1 and CDR2: MGHDK, SYGVNS. V trimming: 7 bases; J trimming: 5 bases; junction bases outside the gene matches: 6. The CDR3 bases are TGTGCCAGCAACCCGGACAGGGCGACCGGGGAGCTGTTTTTT. This codes for CASNPDRATGELFF.

The chain is built from TRBV7-2 and TRBJ1-5; no firm D call. This CDR3 is built from 12 residues. V was trimmed by 1 base and J by 6 bases, leaving 4 bases between them. Germline CDR1 SGHTA, CDR2 FQGNSA. The CDR3 region has the DNA TGTGCCAGCAGCTTAGTCGGTCAGCCCCAGCATTTT. It is translated as CASSLVGQPQHF.

The chain uses TRBV7-2 and TRBJ2-2, with a tentative D call TRBD2 (5 bases). The CDR3 length is 14 residues. Germline V gene data show CDR1 as SGHTA and CDR2 as FQGNSA. V was clipped by 2 bases and J by 2 bases, with 6 bases between them. The CDR3 region is CASSLPGNTGELFF. The CDR3 nucleotides read TGTGCCAGCAGCTTACCGGGAAACACCGGGGAGCTGTTTTTT.

V and J are TRBV19 and TRBJ1-4, with TRBD1 identical over 7 bases. The CDR3 runs 15 residues. Germline V gives CDR1 LNHDA, CDR2 SQIVND (reference sequence). The V and J ends lost 4 bases and 5 bases, in that order; junction bases with no gene match: 7. CDR3 sequence (DNA): TGTGCCAGTAGTACCCTACAGGGGATGAATGAAAAACTGTTTTTT. Residues: CASSTLQGMNEKLFF.

The CDR3 loop reads CASSLSSQGAYEQYF. DNA of the CDR3: TGTGCCAGCAGTTTATCCTCACAGGGGGCCTACGAGCAGTACTTC. The chain has TRBV27 and TRBJ2-7; 8 nucleotides match TRBD1. The CDR3 loop spans 15 amino acids. From germline, CDR1 is MNHEY and CDR2 SMNVEV (reference sequence). Trimming cost V 0 bases and J 2 bases; bases outside gene matches: 3.

The chain links TRBV2 to TRBJ2-7, with TRBD2 as a possible D gene (6 bases). With 4 bases removed from V and 2 bases from J, the gap between germline ends came to 12 bases. Germline V gene data show CDR1 as SNHLY and CDR2 as FYNNEI. The CDR3 spans 14 residues. The chain's CDR3 is CASSVAGLTYEQYF. The CDR3 DNA sequence: TGTGCCAGCAGTGTTGCGGGACTCACCTACGAGCAGTACTTC.

This chain joins TRBV5-1 and TRBJ2-3; TRBD2 matches 12 bases. This CDR3 contains 16 residues. Per germline, CDR1 SGHRS and CDR2 YFSETQ. After removal of 1 base from V and 3 bases from J, the junction contained 3 bases not matched to a gene. CDR3 in DNA: TGCGCCAGCAGCTTGTCTAGCGGGAGGGTAACAGATACGCAGTATTTT. Translation: CASSLSSGRVTDTQYF.

This sequence joins TRBV10-3 and TRBJ1-6; 8 positions match TRBD1. The germline gives CDR1 ENHRY, CDR2 SYGVKD. V was pared by 5 bases and J by 8 bases, with 8 bases of the junction left unmatched. This CDR3 is 15 amino acids long. The CDR3 here is CAISRSGGADSPLHF. For the CDR3, the DNA is TGTGCCATCAGTAGATCAGGGGGCGCCGATTCACCCCTCCACTTT.

The V gene is TRBV5-6, the J gene TRBJ1-4, with 7 bases fitting TRBD1. Germline CDR1 SGHDT, CDR2 YYEEEE. This CDR3 has 16 residues. V gave up 4 bases and J gave up 0 bases; unmatched junction bases: 6. CDR3 residues: CASSPGGGATNEKLFF. The DNA of the CDR3 is TGTGCCAGCAGCCCCGGAGGGGGCGCAACTAATGAAAAACTGTTTTTT.